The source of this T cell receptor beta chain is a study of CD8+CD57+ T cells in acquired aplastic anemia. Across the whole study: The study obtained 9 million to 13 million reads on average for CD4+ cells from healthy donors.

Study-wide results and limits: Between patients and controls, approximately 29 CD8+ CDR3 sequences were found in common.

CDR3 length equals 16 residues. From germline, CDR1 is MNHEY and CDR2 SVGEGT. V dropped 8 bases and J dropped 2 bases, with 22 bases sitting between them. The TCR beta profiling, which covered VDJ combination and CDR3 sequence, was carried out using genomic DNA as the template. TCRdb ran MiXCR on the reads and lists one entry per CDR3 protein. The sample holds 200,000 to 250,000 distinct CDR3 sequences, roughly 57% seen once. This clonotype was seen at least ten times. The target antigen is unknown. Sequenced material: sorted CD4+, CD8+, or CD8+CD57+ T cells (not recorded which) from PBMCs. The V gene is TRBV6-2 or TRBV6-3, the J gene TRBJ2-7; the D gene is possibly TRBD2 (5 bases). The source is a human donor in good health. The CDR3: CASSGFSFRGAYEQYF. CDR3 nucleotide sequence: TGTGCCAGCTCCGGGTTTAGTTTTCGGGGAGCCTACGAGCAGTACTTC.